A selection of T cell receptor beta chains follows, all from one sample in a study of T cell responses to AZD1222 COVID-19 vaccine. Using immunoSEQ multiplex PCR, the repertoire was profiled, and TCRdb retains in-frame clones only, with some absent. Of approximately 120,000 clones listed, 90% to 95% are singletons. The sample here was peripheral blood, taken on day 0 of AZD1222 vaccination. These receptors were obtained from an adult in good health. Both conserved end residues are part of each CDR3. The D gene is left open where the match is weak. Expanded clones are given a class, and other clones once, few, many or no size at all.

v_gene	d_gene	abundance	j_gene	CDR3nt	CDR3aa
TRBV7-2	.	.	TRBJ1-6	TGTGCCAGCAGCTTATGGCAGGCCTATAATTCACCCCTCCACTTT	CASSLWQAYNSPLHF
TRBV5-4	TRBD1	.	TRBJ1-1	TGTGCCAGCAGCTTGTTTAGGGGACAGGGTTTGAACACTGAAGCTTTCTTT	CASSLFRGQGLNTEAFF
TRBV11-2	.	.	TRBJ2-2	TGTGCCAGCAGCAGTACTGACACCGGGGAGCTGTTTTTT	CASSSTDTGELFF
TRBV15	.	.	TRBJ2-2	TGTGCCACCAGCAGAGAGGGGTTAAACACCGGGGAGCTGTTTTTT	CATSREGLNTGELFF
TRBV7-9	.	few	TRBJ1-4	TGTGCCAGCAGCTCACAAATCGGGGCGGCGGGAACTAATGAAAAACTGTTTTTT	CASSSQIGAAGTNEKLFF
TRBV9	.	.	TRBJ1-6	TGTGCCAGCAGCGTGGGGTCTGCCTATAATTCACCCCTCCACTTT	CASSVGSAYNSPLHF
TRBV7-9	.	few	TRBJ1-4	TGTGCCAGCAGCTTACGGACTAATGAAAAACTGTTTTTT	CASSLRTNEKLFF
TRBV5-5	.	.	TRBJ2-7	TGTGCCAGCAAATGGGGGGCACCCGGGACTGGTGGTTACGAGCAGTACTTC	CASKWGAPGTGGYEQYF
TRBV6-5	.	.	TRBJ2-7	TGTGCCAGCAGTAAATTCAGGGGGGCCTACGAGCAGTACTTC	CASSKFRGAYEQYF
TRBV7-2	.	.	TRBJ2-2	TGTGCCAGCAGCTTAGTAGTCGCGGTAGGGCAGAAGAACACCGGGGAGCTGTTTTTT	CASSLVVAVGQKNTGELFF
TRBV2	TRBD1	.	TRBJ1-6	TGTGCCAGCAGCGCAGACAGGGGATCCTCACCCCTCCACTTT	CASSADRGSSPLHF
TRBV30	TRBD1	.	TRBJ2-7	TGTGCCTGGATCAGGACAGGGAGCTCCTACGAGCAGTACTTC	CAWIRTGSSYEQYF
TRBV6-2/TRBV6-3	.	.	TRBJ1-5	TGTGCCAGCAGTTACTCGGCTTTTCGACAGCCCAATCAGCCCCAGCATTTT	CASSYSAFRQPNQPQHF
TRBV7-8	.	.	TRBJ1-1	TGTGCCAGCAGCGCGCAGGGATGGAACACTGAAGCTTTCTTT	CASSAQGWNTEAFF
TRBV2	.	.	TRBJ1-6	TGTGCCAGCAGCCTCCTGAACGAGTTTTCCTTTAATTCACCCCTCCACTTT	CASSLLNEFSFNSPLHF
TRBV21-1	.	.	TRBJ2-1	TGTGCCAGCAGCAATAGGACTAGCGGGGGGCCACCTTCCTACAATGAGCAGTTCTTC	CASSNRTSGGPPSYNEQFF
TRBV28	.	.	TRBJ1-2	TGTGCCAGCAGTCCGTCGACAATCTATGGCTACACCTTC	CASSPSTIYGYTF
TRBV5-6	TRBD1	.	TRBJ1-5	TGTGCCAGCAGCTTTATGGGGACAGTAAATCAGCCCCAGCATTTT	CASSFMGTVNQPQHF
TRBV27	TRBD2	.	TRBJ2-1	TGTGCCAGCACCTCCCTGGGACTAGCCACCTACAATGAGCAGTTCTTC	CASTSLGLATYNEQFF
TRBV9	.	.	TRBJ2-1	TGTGCCAGCAGCGTTAGTGGGGGCAATTACAATGAGCAGTTCTTC	CASSVSGGNYNEQFF
TRBV24-1	TRBD1	.	TRBJ2-7	TGTGCCACCAGTGAGTCCGGGACAGGCTCCTACGAGCAGTACTTC	CATSESGTGSYEQYF
TRBV2	TRBD1	.	TRBJ2-7	TGTGCCAGCACCCGACAGGGCATCTACGAGCAGTACTTC	CASTRQGIYEQYF
TRBV7-2	TRBD1	.	TRBJ2-5	TGTGCCAGCAGCCCCGACAGGGGAGAGACCCAGTACTTC	CASSPDRGETQYF
TRBV2	.	.	TRBJ2-1	TGTGCCAGCAAATATGTAGGGTCCTACAATGAGCAGTTCTTC	CASKYVGSYNEQFF
TRBV6-2/TRBV6-3	TRBD2	.	TRBJ2-5	TGTGCCAGCAGTTTGGGACTAGCGGGGGGCCGGTGGGAGACCCAGTACTTC	CASSLGLAGGRWETQYF
TRBV6-5	.	.	TRBJ2-2	TGTGCCAGCACCTCGGACCTACTAGCTCCCGGGGAGCTGTTTTTT	CASTSDLLAPGELFF
TRBV9	TRBD2	.	TRBJ2-1	TGTGCCAGCAGCGGATCGACTAGCGGGGCATACAATGAGCAGTTCTTC	CASSGSTSGAYNEQFF
TRBV7-9	TRBD2	.	TRBJ2-1	TGTGCCAGCAGAGGTCTAGCGGGGTCCGAGCAGTTCTTC	CASRGLAGSEQFF
TRBV11-2	TRBD2	.	TRBJ2-3	TGTGCCAGCAGCTTAGATCTAGCGGGGGGGCAACGGACGCAGTATTTT	CASSLDLAGGQRTQYF
TRBV6-1	TRBD1	.	TRBJ1-2	TGTGCCAGCAGTGAAGCGCGTCCAGGGGGCGCGAATAACTATGGCTACACCTTC	CASSEARPGGANNYGYTF
TRBV5-8	.	.	TRBJ2-7	TGTGCCAGCAGCGACCCTTACGAGCAGTACTTC	CASSDPYEQYF
TRBV18	.	.	TRBJ2-7	TGTGCCAGCTCACCGCCAACAGGTAACCGGGCTCGCTACGAGCAGTACTTC	CASSPPTGNRARYEQYF
TRBV5-6	.	.	TRBJ1-1	TGTGCCAGCAGCCGTGGACAGCACACTGAAGCTTTCTTT	CASSRGQHTEAFF
TRBV20-1	.	once	TRBJ2-3	TGCAGTGCTAGTTCCGTTGGTATTTATACGCAGTATTTT	CSASSVGIYTQYF
TRBV19	.	.	TRBJ1-5	TGTGCCAGTAGTATACAAGGGACTAGCAATCAGCCCCAGCATTTT	CASSIQGTSNQPQHF
TRBV19	TRBD2	.	TRBJ2-4	TGTGCCAGTAGGACTCTGGGGGGGTCGGCCAAAAACATTCAGTACTTC	CASRTLGGSAKNIQYF
TRBV6-2/TRBV6-3	.	.	TRBJ1-1	TGTGCCAGCAGTTACGGCAGGGACCTGCGGTACACTGAAGCTTTCTTT	CASSYGRDLRYTEAFF
TRBV30	.	.	TRBJ1-1	TGTGCCTGGAGCAGGGCCACTGAAGCTTTCTTT	CAWSRATEAFF
TRBV7-2	.	.	TRBJ2-7	TGTGCCAGCAGCCCAGGGGGGGGGCGCTCCAACGAGCAGTACTTC	CASSPGGGRSNEQYF
TRBV30	.	.	TRBJ1-2	TGTGCCTGGAGTGTTAACAGGCGGGTACCCGGGGGCACCTTC	CAWSVNRRVPGGTF
TRBV19	TRBD2	.	TRBJ2-1	TGTGCCAGTAGTATTCTAACTAGCGGCACCACCTACAATGAGCAGTTCTTC	CASSILTSGTTYNEQFF
TRBV28	.	.	TRBJ1-1	TGTGCCAGCAGTTTAGGTCTACTTGAAGCTTTCTTT	CASSLGLLEAFF
TRBV7-2	.	.	TRBJ1-2	TGTGCCAGCAGCTTAGGAGGGACTCGAGGCTACACCTTC	CASSLGGTRGYTF
TRBV21-1	.	.	TRBJ1-1	TGTGCCAGCAGCAAAGAGAGACCACAGGCCTCCACTGAAGCTTTCTTT	CASSKERPQASTEAFF
TRBV5-5	.	.	TRBJ2-7	TGTGCCAGCAGCTTGGGATCGGGCTACGAGCAGTACTTC	CASSLGSGYEQYF
TRBV5-1	.	.	TRBJ2-3	TGCGCCAGCAGCTTGGTGGGGGCCTATACAGATACGCAGTATTTT	CASSLVGAYTDTQYF
TRBV27	.	.	TRBJ1-6	TGTGCCAGCAGCTACGGGACTGACTATAATTCACCCCTCCACTTT	CASSYGTDYNSPLHF
TRBV28	.	.	TRBJ1-4	TGTGCCAGCAGTTTCTCCGGGACGGGAAATGAAAAACTGTTTTTT	CASSFSGTGNEKLFF
TRBV19	.	.	TRBJ1-1	TGTGCCAGTAAGGTTGGCAGTTCGAACACTGAAGCTTTCTTT	CASKVGSSNTEAFF
TRBV29-1	TRBD1	.	TRBJ1-2	TGCAGCGTTGAGCCGGGACAGAGCTATGGCTACACCTTC	CSVEPGQSYGYTF
TRBV5-1	.	.	TRBJ1-1	TGCGCCAGCAAGAGGACCGGACAGTTCACTGAAGCTTTCTTT	CASKRTGQFTEAFF
TRBV12-3/TRBV12-4	.	.	TRBJ1-5	TGTGCCAGCAGACGGGGGAATCAGCCCCAGCATTTT	CASRRGNQPQHF
TRBV29-1	.	.	TRBJ1-2	TGCAGCGTTGAAGAAGGGCGGGGGAACTATGGCTACACCTTC	CSVEEGRGNYGYTF
TRBV9	.	.	TRBJ1-2	TGTGCCAGCAGCCCCGACCGTGGCCCAGGCACCTATGGCTACACCTTC	CASSPDRGPGTYGYTF